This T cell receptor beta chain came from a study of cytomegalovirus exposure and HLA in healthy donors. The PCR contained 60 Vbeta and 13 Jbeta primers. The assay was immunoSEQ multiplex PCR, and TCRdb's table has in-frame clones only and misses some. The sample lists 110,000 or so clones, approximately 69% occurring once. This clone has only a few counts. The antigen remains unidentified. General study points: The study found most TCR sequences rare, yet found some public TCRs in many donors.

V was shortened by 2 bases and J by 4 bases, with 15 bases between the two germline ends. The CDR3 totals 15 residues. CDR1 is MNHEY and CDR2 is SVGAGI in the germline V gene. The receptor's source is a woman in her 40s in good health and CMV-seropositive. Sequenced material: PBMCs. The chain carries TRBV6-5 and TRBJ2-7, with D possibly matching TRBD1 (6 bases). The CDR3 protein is CASSYTSRGKYEQYF. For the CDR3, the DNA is TGTGCCAGCAGTTACACCTCGAGGGGGAAGTACGAGCAGTACTTC.